The 2 T cell receptor beta chains presented below share a single source sample, sequenced in a study of cytomegalovirus exposure and HLA in healthy donors. The PCR employed 60 Vbeta primers together with 13 Jbeta primers. Using immunoSEQ multiplex PCR, the repertoire was profiled, and TCRdb retains in-frame clones only, with some absent. This repertoire shows fewer than 180,000 clones, about four fifths found once; its top ten account for 3.5%. The sample comprised PBMCs. Receptor source: a human donor in good health.

The chain has TRBV7-2 and TRBJ2-3; 11 positions agree with TRBD2. Trimming took 1 base from V and 2 from J; bases not matched to a gene: 2. Germline V CDR1 and CDR2: SGHTA, FQGNSA. The CDR3 is made up of 16 amino acids. The CDR3 protein is CASSLGLAGYTDTQYF. DNA of the CDR3: TGTGCCAGCAGCTTAGGACTAGCGGGGTACACAGATACGCAGTATTTT. The full variable domain, its missing parts supplied by reference TRBV7-2 and TRBJ2-3, is GAGVSQSPSNKVTEKGKDVELRCDPISGHTALYWYRQSLGQGLEFLIYFQGNSAPDKSGLPSDRFSAERTGGSVSTLTIQRTQQEDSAVYLCASSLGLAGYTDTQYFGPGTRLTVL.

The rearrangement links TRBV18 to TRBJ2-7, with TRBD2 matching 9 bases. CDR3 length: 14 amino acids. V dropped 4 bases and J dropped 1; count of bases not matched to a gene: 2. Germline lookup yields CDR1 KGHSH and CDR2 LQKENI. The CDR3 DNA is TGTGCCAGCTCACTGACTAGCGGATCCTACGAGCAGTACTTC. It is translated as CASSLTSGSYEQYF.